Reported below is one TCR beta chain. Participant-given clinical history determined each cohort assignment. Authors' processing steps: Estimation of nucleated cell counts relied on the amplification of reference gene primers. The method was immunoSEQ multiplex PCR; TCRdb's version includes in-frame clones alone and lacks a portion of them. V, J and clone size are taken as reported in that table, and D and trimming were inferred from the DNA itself. The repertoire has some 290,000 clones, roughly 91% of them found once; the top ten carry about 2.1%. Looked up from germline, CDR1 is SGHTA and CDR2 is FQGNSA. CDR3 length: 15 amino acids. J lost 7 bases, V lost 3 bases, and 3 bases had no gene match. The record originates from a study of blood T cell repertoires in COVID-19. Study details: Italy, Spain and the United States were the sources of the convalescent and acute COVID-19 samples.

The specimen was PBMCs or T cells enriched from blood (not recorded which). V usage is TRBV7-2 and J usage is TRBJ2-2; 12 positions agree with TRBD2. The sequence came from a woman in her thirties or forties with acute COVID-19. The CDR3 DNA sequence: TGTGCCAGCAGCTTGACTAGCGGGAGTAACGGGGAGCTGTTTTTT. Translating it yields CASSLTSGSNGELFF. Full variable domain (missing parts from reference TRBV7-2 and TRBJ2-2): GAGVSQSPSNKVTEKGKDVELRCDPISGHTALYWYRQSLGQGLEFLIYFQGNSAPDKSGLPSDRFSAERTGGSVSTLTIQRTQQEDSAVYLCASSLTSGSNGELFFGEGSRLTVL.